This T cell receptor beta chain appears in the sequencing data of a study of OX40 agonist ivuxolimab in advanced cancers. Overall study: Prior anti-PD-1, anti-PD-L1 or anti-CTLA-4 therapy did not bar entry, and 40% had some. Study-wide results and caveats: Blood T cells, both CD4+ and CD8+, expanded clonally by week 6 at 0.1 to 3.0 mg/kg. In general, CD8+ T cells held more expanded clones than CD4+ did, on average.

V was trimmed by 7 bases and J by 0 bases, leaving 17 bases between them. This CDR3 is 16 amino acids long. Germline V gene sequence: CDR1 MNHNS, CDR2 SASEGT. Generated by immunoSEQ multiplex PCR, the TCRdb table keeps only in-frame clones and is missing some. The profile shows tens of thousands of clones, 70% to 85% of them singletons. Note on this clone: What it binds is not known.

J is TRBJ2-3 and V is TRBV6-1; D is unresolved. The sequence was collected from an adult with an advanced solid tumor such as melanoma, head and neck, liver or kidney cancer. The sample in question was CD4+ or CD8+ T cells sorted from blood, obtained in a trial of the OX40 agonist ivuxolimab. This CDR3 is CASNENLASSTDTQYF. In DNA form, the CDR3 reads TGTGCCAGCAATGAGAACTTAGCATCTAGCACAGATACGCAGTATTTT.